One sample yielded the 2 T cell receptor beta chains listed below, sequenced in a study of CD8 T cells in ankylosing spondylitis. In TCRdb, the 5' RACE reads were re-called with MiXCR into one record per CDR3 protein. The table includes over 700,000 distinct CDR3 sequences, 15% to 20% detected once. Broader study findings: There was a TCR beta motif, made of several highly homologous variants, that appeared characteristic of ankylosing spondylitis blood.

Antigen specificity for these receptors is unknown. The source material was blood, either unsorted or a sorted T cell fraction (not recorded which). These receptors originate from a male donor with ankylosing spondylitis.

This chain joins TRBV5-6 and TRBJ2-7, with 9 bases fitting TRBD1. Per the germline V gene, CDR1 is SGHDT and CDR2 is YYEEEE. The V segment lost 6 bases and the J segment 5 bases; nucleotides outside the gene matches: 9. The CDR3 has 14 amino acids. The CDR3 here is CASTRWTGAHEQYF. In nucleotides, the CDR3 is TGTGCCAGCACCCGATGGACAGGGGCGCACGAGCAGTACTTC.

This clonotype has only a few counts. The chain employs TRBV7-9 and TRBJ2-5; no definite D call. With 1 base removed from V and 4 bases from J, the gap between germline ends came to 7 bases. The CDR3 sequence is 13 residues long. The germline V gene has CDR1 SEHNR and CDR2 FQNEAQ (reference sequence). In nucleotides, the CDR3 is TGTGCCAGCAGCTTAGGAGCGCGAGAGACCCAGTACTTC. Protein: CASSLGARETQYF.